This TCR beta chain was profiled in a study of cytomegalovirus exposure and HLA in healthy donors. PCR employed 60 Vbeta and 13 Jbeta primers. Here immunoSEQ multiplex PCR was the method, and the copy in TCRdb shows in-frame clones only, minus some. The sample includes about 180,000 clones, about four fifths seen only once; the top ten take about 0.5%. On this clone: Its matching antigen is unknown.

All the people who gave samples were healthy bone marrow donors. Findings and limits, study-wide: It was reported that TCR beta sequences correctly inferred the HLA-A and HLA-B alleles for most subjects. Researchers reported that a few CMV-associated chains were confirmed in vitro as CMV antigen-specific.

J was trimmed by 3 bases and V by 2 bases; bases with no gene match: 5. The CDR3 contains 16 residues. The germline CDR1 and CDR2 sequences are LGHNA and YSLEER. J is TRBJ2-3 and V is TRBV4-3, with 10 bases identical to TRBD1. This TCR derives from a woman aged 45-65 years in good health and CMV-seronegative. Sequenced sample: PBMCs. CDR3 in DNA: TGCGCCAGCAGCCAAAGCGCGGGACAGGGGACAGATACGCAGTATTTT. Amino acid sequence: CASSQSAGQGTDTQYF.